This T cell receptor (beta chain) comes out of a study of regulatory T cells in long-lasting Graves disease. The authors built TCR beta libraries using iRepertoire HTBI primers and Arm-PCR of CDR3 regions. TCRdb passed the multiplex PCR reads through MiXCR, listing each CDR3 protein once. The sample records 580,000 or so distinct CDR3 sequences, 16% being singletons. The time point was: newly diagnosed GD, antithyroid drugs for less than 3 months. TCR sequences were obtained from RNA taken from PBMCs. This clonotype was detected many times. This same sample was also part of a study on T cells in Graves' hyperthyroidism and ophthalmopathy.

The sequenced sample was peripheral blood mononuclear cells (PBMCs), obtained at new diagnosis, from a patient treated with antithyroid drugs. The source of this sequence is a young man with Graves disease.

The CDR3 spells CASSLAPGYEQYF. DNA of the CDR3: TGTGCCAGCAGTTTAGCCCCGGGTTACGAGCAGTACTTC. This chain joins TRBV27 and TRBJ2-7; D is unclear. V was shortened by 2 bases and J by 4 bases, with 9 bases between the two germline ends. This CDR3 is 13 amino acids long. Germline V gene lookup returns CDR1 MNHEY and CDR2 SMNVEV (reference sequence).